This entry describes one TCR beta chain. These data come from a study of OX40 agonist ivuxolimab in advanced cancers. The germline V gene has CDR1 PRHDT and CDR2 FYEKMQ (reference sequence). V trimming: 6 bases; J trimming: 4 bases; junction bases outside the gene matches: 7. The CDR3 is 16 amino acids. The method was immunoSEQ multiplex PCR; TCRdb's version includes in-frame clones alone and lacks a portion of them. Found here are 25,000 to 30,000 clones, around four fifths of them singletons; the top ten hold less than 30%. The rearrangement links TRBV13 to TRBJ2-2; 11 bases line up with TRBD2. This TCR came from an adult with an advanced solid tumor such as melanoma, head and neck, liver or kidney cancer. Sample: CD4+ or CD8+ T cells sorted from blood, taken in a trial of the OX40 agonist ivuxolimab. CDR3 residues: CASSGSGRAGTGELFF. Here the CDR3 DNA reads TGTGCCAGCAGTGGTAGCGGGAGGGCCGGCACCGGGGAGCTGTTTTTT.